This T cell receptor (beta chain) was sequenced for a study of control samples from healthy donors and cancer patients. This clone has a handful of counts. The CDR3 sequence is 17 residues long. V lost 5 bases to trimming and J lost 7 bases; unmatched junction nucleotides: 15. Germline V gives CDR1 SEHNR, CDR2 FQNEAQ (reference sequence). Sequencing was performed with immunoSEQ multiplex PCR; in TCRdb, only in-frame clones are kept and a portion is missing. The table lists approximately 90,000 clones, roughly 83% of them singletons. The sequencing input was PBMCs. The TCR comes from a man in his 70s with lung cancer. This rearrangement joins TRBV7-9 to TRBJ1-2; 11 bases align to TRBD1. The CDR3 reads CASSPGQGAFDVGGYTF. The CDR3 DNA sequence: TGTGCCAGCAGCCCAGGACAGGGGGCTTTTGATGTCGGTGGCTACACCTTC.